This record looks at one TCR beta chain sequence and its context. This entry belongs to a study of OX40 agonist ivuxolimab in advanced cancers. The ends lost 1 base at V and 1 base at J; junction bases unmatched: 6. Germline-derived CDR1 and CDR2 are LNHNV and YYDKDF (reference sequence). This CDR3 is 16 amino acids long. Generated by immunoSEQ multiplex PCR, the TCRdb table keeps only in-frame clones and is missing some. The sample contains 50,000 to 70,000 clones, under 90% of which appear only once. Source: CD4+ or CD8+ T cells sorted from blood, taken in a trial of the OX40 agonist ivuxolimab. This sequence was found in an adult with an advanced solid tumor such as melanoma, head and neck, liver or kidney cancer. The chain uses TRBV15 and TRBJ2-5; 7 nucleotides align to TRBD1. CDR3 residues: CATSRGTAGGQETQYF. The CDR3 DNA reads TGTGCCACCAGCAGAGGGACCGCAGGGGGCCAAGAGACCCAGTACTTC.